The 27 T cell receptor beta chains below were found in one sample sequenced in a study of blood T cell repertoires in COVID-19. The assay was immunoSEQ multiplex PCR, and TCRdb's table has in-frame clones only and misses some. The data contain about 330,000 clones, around 89% of them singletons. Sequenced material: peripheral blood. These TCRs come from a woman between 50 and 59 years old with active or convalescent COVID-19.

The chain links TRBV4-2 to TRBJ2-2; D possibly corresponds to TRBD1 (5 bases). From germline, CDR1 is LGHNA and CDR2 YNFKEQ. V lost 4 bases and J lost 6, with 9 bases in between. CDR3 length equals 13 residues. CDR3 DNA sequence: TGTGCCAGCAGCCCGCAGGGCTCCGGGGAGCTGTTTTTT. This codes for CASSPQGSGELFF.

This clone appeared a single time. J is TRBJ1-2 and V is TRBV30, with TRBD1 identical over 9 bases. From germline, CDR1 is GTSNPN and CDR2 SVGIG (reference sequence). Germline trimming cut 2 bases from V and 4 bases from J; bases unmatched to any gene: 14. The CDR3 spans 17 residues. CDR3 sequence: CAWSHTGTGRVRYGYTF. DNA for the CDR3: TGTGCCTGGAGTCATACCGGGACAGGGAGGGTGCGCTATGGCTACACCTTC.

The chain recombines TRBV5-5 with TRBJ1-1; 8 bases line up with TRBD1. CDR1 SGHKS and CDR2 YYEKEE come from the germline V gene (reference sequence). The CDR3 is made up of 15 amino acids. The ends lost 0 bases at V and 1 base at J; junction bases unmatched: 2. CDR3 loop: CASSLGGTGNTEAFF. The CDR3 DNA follows: TGTGCCAGCAGCTTGGGGGGGACAGGGAACACTGAAGCTTTCTTT.

This chain connects TRBV13 to TRBJ1-1, with D perhaps matching TRBD1 (5 bases). Germline V gene sequence: CDR1 PRHDT, CDR2 FYEKMQ (reference sequence). Trimming stripped 1 base from V and 13 bases from J, with 13 bases between. The CDR3 sequence is 12 residues long. CDR3 sequence: CASSLVETDLFF. The CDR3 DNA is TGTGCCAGCAGCTTAGTAGAGACAGATCTTTTCTTT.

This clone was detected many times. The V and J genes are TRBV6-1 and TRBJ1-3; 11 nucleotides agree with TRBD1. J was trimmed by 10 bases and V by 1 base; bases with no gene match: 9. The CDR3 extends over 16 amino acids. Per germline, CDR1 MNHNS and CDR2 SASEGT. The CDR3 spells CASSEVEDRGLTTIYF. Written as DNA, the CDR3 is TGTGCCAGCAGTGAAGTTGAGGACAGGGGGCTAACGACCATATATTTT.

The chain is built from TRBV9 and TRBJ2-3; maybe TRBD2 (6 bases). Germline V CDR1 and CDR2: SGDLS, YYNGEE. V was pared by 0 bases and J by 6 bases, with 8 bases between. The CDR3 is 13 residues long. Here the CDR3 DNA reads TGTGCCAGCAGCGTAGGTCTAGCGGATACGCAGTATTTT. Its translation is CASSVGLADTQYF.

This chain connects TRBV5-4 to TRBJ1-1; 10 bases map to TRBD1. This CDR3 region has 18 residues. Germline V CDR1 and CDR2: SGHNT, YYREEE (reference sequence). The V gene end was trimmed by 6 bases and the J gene end by 1 base; junction bases not matched to a gene: 15. CDR3 nucleotide sequence: TGTGCCAGCACTTATGACCTCCGGGACAGGGGTGGGAACACTGAAGCTTTCTTT. Residues: CASTYDLRDRGGNTEAFF.

This clone was seen a handful of times. The chain links TRBV4-2 to TRBJ1-1; D is unclear. Germline assignment: CDR1 LGHNA and CDR2 YNFKEQ. Trimming removed 6 bases from V and 0 bases from J, with 11 bases in between. This CDR3 is built from 14 residues. The CDR3 sequence is CASSPTILNTEAFF. The DNA of the CDR3 is TGTGCCAGCAGTCCGACTATCCTGAACACTGAAGCTTTCTTT.

The V gene is TRBV5-1, the J gene TRBJ2-5, with D tentatively TRBD1 (6 bases). The CDR3 extends over 14 amino acids. V was pared by 4 bases and J by 1 base, with 11 bases between. Germline CDR1 and CDR2: SGHRS and YFSETQ. CDR3 sequence (DNA): TGCGCCAGCAGCCCAGGGGCCGCCCAAGAGACCCAGTACTTC. As protein: CASSPGAAQETQYF.

J is TRBJ2-7 and V is TRBV28; 11 bases fit TRBD2. The V gene end was trimmed by 6 bases and the J gene end by 4 bases; junction bases not matched to a gene: 8. The CDR3 length is 15 residues. Germline V gene data show CDR1 as MDHEN and CDR2 as SYDVKM. The DNA for the CDR3 is TGTGCCAGCAGCCCAACTAGCGGGAGAAGTTACGAGCAGTACTTC. Its protein product is CASSPTSGRSYEQYF.

The gene calls are TRBV28 and TRBJ1-5, with D possibly matching TRBD1 (6 bases). CDR1 is MDHEN, CDR2 SYDVKM, per germline. V was pared by 2 bases and J by 15 bases, with 14 bases between. The CDR3 contains 12 residues. The CDR3 DNA is TGTGCCAGCAGTTTACCAGGGGCCTCAGGGCATTTT. The encoded protein is CASSLPGASGHF.

The chain couples TRBV7-2 to TRBJ1-1; 9 bases fit TRBD1. The CDR3 spans 18 residues. V lost 5 bases to trimming and J lost 3 bases; unmatched junction nucleotides: 16. The germline CDR1 and CDR2 sequences are SGHTA and FQGNSA. CDR3 nucleotides: TGTGCCAGCAGCCACCTAGGGACAGGGAGTTCCTTATACACTGAAGCTTTCTTT. Translated: CASSHLGTGSSLYTEAFF.

The genes are TRBV4-3 and TRBJ1-4; TRBD1 matches at 8 bases. V lost 3 bases and J lost 4; bases outside the gene matches: 1. The CDR3 covers 14 residues. Germline-derived CDR1 and CDR2 are LGHNA and YSLEER. CDR3 coding DNA: TGCGCCAGCAGCCAGACAGGGGTTAATGAAAAACTGTTTTTT. This gives the protein CASSQTGVNEKLFF.

The genes are TRBV28 and TRBJ1-5; 11 bases line up with TRBD1. The CDR3 contains 17 residues. V dropped 3 bases and J dropped 4; count of bases not matched to a gene: 8. Germline V CDR1 and CDR2: MDHEN, SYDVKM. CDR3 sequence (DNA): TGTGCCAGCAGTTTGCCAGGGACAGGGGGACGGAATCAGCCCCAGCATTTT. Translated: CASSLPGTGGRNQPQHF. The whole variable domain, remainder taken from reference TRBV28 and TRBJ1-5, is DVKVTQSSRYLVKRTGEKVFLECVQDMDHENMFWYRQDPGLGLRLIYFSYDVKMKEKGDIPEGYSVSREKKERFSLILESASTNQTSMYLCASSLPGTGGRNQPQHFGDGTRLSIL.

The chain recombines TRBV18 with TRBJ1-6; 10 bases match TRBD1. Germline V gene sequence: CDR1 KGHSH, CDR2 LQKENI. This CDR3 region has 17 residues. With V trimmed by 1 base and J by 7 bases, 7 bases remained unmatched. The CDR3 loop reads CASSPRLGQGGNSPLHF. CDR3 DNA sequence: TGTGCCAGCTCACCACGATTAGGACAGGGGGGAAATTCACCCCTCCACTTT.

The genes are TRBV3-1 (or the pseudogene TRBV3-2) and TRBJ1-1, with D maybe TRBD1 (5 bases). Trimming removed 1 base from V and 0 bases from J, with 6 bases in between. Germline values: CDR1 LGHDT, CDR2 YNNKEL (reference sequence). This CDR3 comprises 14 residues. This CDR3 reads CASSQATVNTEAFF. The CDR3 DNA follows: TGTGCCAGCAGCCAAGCGACAGTGAACACTGAAGCTTTCTTT.

This chain connects TRBV19 to TRBJ2-7, with 7 nucleotides matching TRBD1. Trimming removed 3 bases from V and 3 bases from J; junction bases left unmatched: 2. CDR3 size: 13 residues. The germline V gene encodes CDR1 LNHDA and CDR2 SQIVND (reference sequence). The CDR3 spells CASSIGDSYEQYF. In nucleotides, the CDR3 is TGTGCCAGTAGTATTGGGGACAGCTACGAGCAGTACTTC.

This clone turned up a few times. The chain couples TRBV30 to TRBJ2-4; D possibly corresponds to TRBD2 (5 bases). The CDR3 spans 16 residues. V lost 4 bases, J lost 3 bases, and 19 bases lay in between. In germline, CDR1 is GTSNPN, CDR2 SVGIG (reference sequence). CDR3 region: CAWKASWPIGKNIQYF. CDR3 DNA: TGTGCCTGGAAAGCTAGCTGGCCTATAGGCAAAAACATTCAGTACTTC.

This rearrangement joins TRBV30 to TRBJ1-2; 8 nucleotides agree with TRBD1. Trimming took 0 bases from V and 8 from J; bases not matched to a gene: 8. Per the germline V gene, CDR1 is GTSNPN and CDR2 is SVGIG (reference sequence). There are 14 residues in the CDR3. CDR3 in amino acids: CAWSVHRGKDGYTF. The CDR3 DNA follows: TGTGCCTGGAGTGTACACAGGGGGAAGGACGGCTACACCTTC.

The chain uses TRBV24-1 and TRBJ2-5, with 16 positions matching TRBD2. The CDR3 extends over 18 amino acids. Germline values: CDR1 KGHDR, CDR2 SFDVKD. V shed 3 bases, J shed 5 bases, and the junction held 8 bases outside the gene matches. The CDR3 coding sequence is TGTGCCACCAGTGATCCCGGGACTAGCGGGAGGGCCAGGGAGACCCAGTACTTC. Its protein product is CATSDPGTSGRARETQYF.

The chain links TRBV7-9 to TRBJ2-7; D unclear. Trimming removed 11 bases at V and 7 bases at J, with 18 bases between. CDR3 length: 12 residues. CDR1 and CDR2 from the germline V gene are SEHNR and FQNEAQ (reference sequence). The CDR3, as DNA: TGTGCCCCCGGTCAGCGTCTTCCTGAGCAGTACTTC. This sequence encodes CAPGQRLPEQYF.

The chain couples TRBV29-1 to TRBJ1-2, with TRBD1 matching over 8 bases. CDR1 and CDR2 (germline): SQVTM, ANQGSEA. CDR3 length: 14 amino acids. With V trimmed by 4 bases and J by 5 bases, 9 bases remained unmatched. The DNA for the CDR3 is TGCAGCGTTGGGTCCGGACAGGGAGAATATGGCTACACCTTC. Amino acids: CSVGSGQGEYGYTF.

CDR3 nucleotides: TGCGCCAGCAGCTTAAATGCAGGTCAAGAGACCCAGTACTTC. This codes for CASSLNAGQETQYF. The chain joins TRBV5-1 to TRBJ2-5; D not resolved. Germline CDR1 reads SGHRS; CDR2 reads YFSETQ. The V gene lost 2 bases and the J gene lost 2 bases, with 10 bases spanning the gap. This CDR3 is 14 amino acids long.

The rearrangement joins TRBV30 to TRBJ2-1; 8 nucleotides align to TRBD1. CDR3 size: 13 residues. Germline-derived CDR1 and CDR2 are GTSNPN and SVGIG (reference sequence). The V and J ends lost 4 bases and 8 bases, in that order; junction bases with no gene match: 7. The CDR3 region has the DNA TGTGCCTGGAACCCGACAGGGGCCCATGAGCAGTTCTTC. Amino acid sequence: CAWNPTGAHEQFF.

This chain joins TRBV9 and TRBJ1-3, with D hard to call. From germline, CDR1 is SGDLS and CDR2 YYNGEE. Trimming took 1 base from V and 4 from J, leaving 12 bases between them. The CDR3 loop spans 15 amino acids. CDR3 nucleotides: TGTGCCAGCAGCGTAAGAGGGTTAGGGGGAAACACCATATATTTT. It translates to CASSVRGLGGNTIYF.

This chain links TRBV3-1 (or the pseudogene TRBV3-2) with TRBJ2-1; no reliable D call. Trimming left V 4 bases short and J 5 bases short, with 3 bases between. The V gene's germline CDR1 is LGHDT and CDR2 YNNKEL (reference sequence). The CDR3 runs to 11 residues. Here the CDR3 DNA reads TGTGCCAGCAGCCTCGACAATGAGCAGTTCTTC. Translation gives CASSLDNEQFF.

In its sample, this clone was seen many times. The genes are TRBV6-1 and TRBJ1-1; maybe TRBD1 (6 bases). The germline V and J ends were trimmed by 3 bases and 1 base, with 12 bases remaining between them. This CDR3 comprises 15 residues. CDR1 and CDR2 (germline): MNHNS, SASEGT. DNA for the CDR3: TGTGCCAGCAGTGATTGGGGGCTCCAGAACACTGAAGCTTTCTTT. This encodes CASSDWGLQNTEAFF.